Listed here is a single TCR beta chain. The target antigen is unknown. This entry is derived from a study of cytomegalovirus exposure and HLA in healthy donors. Findings of the study overall: DRB1 had the most TCR associations and HLA-C the fewest, a later analysis found, with rates varying by HLA locus.

PCR was performed using 60 Vbeta and 13 Jbeta primers. Assay: immunoSEQ multiplex PCR; the TCRdb copy retains only in-frame clones and omits some. Altogether approximately 140,000 clones are present, roughly 78% being singletons, with the ten largest covering roughly 6.3%. Germline V lookup: CDR1 MNHNY, CDR2 SVGAGI (reference sequence). The CDR3 extends over 13 amino acids. Trimming left V 8 bases short and J 7 bases short, with 18 bases between. The rearrangement uses TRBV6-6 and TRBJ2-7, with D possibly TRBD2 on 6 matching bases. The TCR was taken from a man aged 45-65 years in good health and CMV-seropositive. The sequenced material came from PBMCs. The CDR3, as DNA: TGTGCCAGCTATAAACCCCCCGCGGGGGAGCAGTACTTC. Translation: CASYKPPAGEQYF.